This T cell receptor (beta chain) was profiled in a study of shared clonotypes between healthy human individuals. Across the study: Donors had three CD4 naive, three CD4 memory, two CD8 naive and one CD8 memory plate apiece.

Details on this clone: What it binds is not known.

Whole-study findings and limits: The researchers took only blood, and tissue repertoires probably look different. Generally, estimated richness proved larger in naive subsets than it did in memory subsets. Rarefaction gave evidence that sorted-subset sequencing remained incomplete despite large depth.

CDR1 is SGDLS and CDR2 is YYNGEE in the germline V gene. Trimming removed 1 base from V and 3 bases from J, with 10 bases in between. The CDR3 extends over 14 amino acids. Here immunoSEQ multiplex PCR was the method, and the copy in TCRdb shows in-frame clones only, minus some. Counted here are around 2.1 million clones, around 95% occurring once; the ten biggest clones make up around 0.13%. The sample consisted of naive CD4+ T cells sorted from blood. Subset of the sample: CD45RA+ positively selected. The rearrangement links TRBV9 to TRBJ1-2; possibly TRBD1 for D (6 bases). This clonotype originated in a young man in good health. The CDR3 spells CASSVRNRDYGYTF. The CDR3 DNA follows: TGTGCCAGCAGCGTAAGAAACAGGGACTATGGCTACACCTTC.